The 5 T cell receptor beta chains presented below share a single source sample, sequenced in a study of Ad26.COV2.S vaccination and SARS-CoV-2 variants. Treatment of the sample: about 20 received Ad26.COV2.S at low or high dose, single or two shots; 5 received placebo; per-sample allocation not given. Samples analyzed were those drawn on day 63 after the first vaccine or placebo injection. Clones were read by immunoSEQ multiplex PCR, and TCRdb kept only the in-frame ones, dropping some. The data show about 680,000 clones, 89% seen once. The starting material was peripheral blood, obtained in a trial of Ad26.COV2.S vaccine versus placebo. These receptors were taken from a person aged 18-60 years who received the Ad26.COV2.S COVID-19 vaccine or a placebo.

The chain is built from TRBV7-9 and TRBJ2-5; 8 bases match TRBD1. Unmatched junction bases numbered 8, after V lost 2 bases and J lost 6 bases. Germline V gene lookup returns CDR1 SEHNR and CDR2 FQNEAQ (reference sequence). CDR3 size: 15 residues. The CDR3 region has the DNA TGTGCCAGCAGCTTATTCCAGGGGGCAGTGAAGACCCAGTACTTC. Its translation: CASSLFQGAVKTQYF.

The chain is built from TRBV29-1 and TRBJ1-5, with D possibly being TRBD1 (6 bases). The CDR3 is made up of 15 amino acids. CDR1 is SQVTM and CDR2 is ANQGSEA in the germline V gene. The ends were cut back, 3 bases at V and 3 bases at J, with 15 bases in the middle. The CDR3 reads CSVDARGETNQPQHF. CDR3 coding DNA: TGCAGCGTTGACGCAAGGGGGGAGACCAATCAGCCCCAGCATTTT.

This clone has a single count. The chain links TRBV7-2 to TRBJ2-7; TRBD1 agrees at 7 bases. Germline CDR1 and CDR2: SGHTA and FQGNSA. This CDR3 region has 14 residues. J was trimmed by 2 bases and V by 5 bases; bases with no gene match: 6. The CDR3 DNA is TGTGCCAGCAGCCCCTGGGACAGCGCCTACGAGCAGTACTTC. It yields the protein CASSPWDSAYEQYF.

The rearrangement links TRBV7-8 to TRBJ2-7; D unresolved. The CDR3 contains 15 residues. CDR1 and CDR2 (germline): SGHVS, FQNEAQ. Trimming pared 5 bases from V and 1 base from J, leaving 15 bases between. As DNA, the CDR3 is TGTGCCAGCAGCCCCCTAGTAGGAGTATCCTACGAGCAGTACTTC. Translating it yields CASSPLVGVSYEQYF.

Details on this clone: Other DNA sequences of this sample code for an identical CDR3. The chain recombines TRBV5-1 with TRBJ2-7, with no clear D. CDR3 length: 13 residues. V lost 4 bases, J lost 1 base, and 9 bases lay in between. In germline, CDR1 is SGHRS, CDR2 YFSETQ. CDR3 protein: CASSEGSSYEQYF. As DNA, the CDR3 is TGCGCCAGCAGCGAAGGATCTTCCTACGAGCAGTACTTC.